This TCR beta chain was sequenced for a study of shared clonotypes between healthy human individuals. This CDR3 region has 15 residues. The germline V and J ends were trimmed by 9 bases and 0 bases, with 15 bases remaining between them. Germline lookup yields CDR1 MDHEN and CDR2 SYDVKM. As defined, naive CD8 cells were CD45RO-negative and positively selected for CCR7, with terminally differentiated effector memory CD45RA+ cells excluded. The method was immunoSEQ multiplex PCR; TCRdb's version includes in-frame clones alone and lacks a portion of them. The data show about 590,000 clones, about 95% seen once.

Material: naive CD8+ T cells sorted from blood. The rearrangement links TRBV28 to TRBJ2-1; D is uncertain. The receptor's source is a woman in her twenties or thirties in good health. This CDR3 reads CASFQRQSSYNEQFF. CDR3 coding DNA: TGTGCCAGTTTCCAAAGGCAGAGCTCCTACAATGAGCAGTTCTTC.